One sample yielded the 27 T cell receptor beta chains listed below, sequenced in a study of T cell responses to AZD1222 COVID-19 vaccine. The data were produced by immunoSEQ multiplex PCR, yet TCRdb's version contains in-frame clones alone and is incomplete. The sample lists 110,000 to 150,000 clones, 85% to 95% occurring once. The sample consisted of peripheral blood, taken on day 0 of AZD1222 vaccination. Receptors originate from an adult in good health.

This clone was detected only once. CDR3: CASSQYMANEKLFF. The CDR3 nucleotides are TGTGCCAGTAGCCAGTATATGGCTAATGAAAAACTGTTTTTT. The V call is TRBV19, the J call TRBJ1-4, with D uncertain. CDR1 and CDR2 from the germline V gene are LNHDA and SQIVND (reference sequence). The CDR3 consists of 14 residues. Trimming took 6 bases from V and 3 from J, leaving 11 bases between them. Combining the CDR3 with reference TRBV19 and TRBJ1-4 gives the whole variable domain DGGITQSPKYLFRKEGQNVTLSCEQNLNHDAMYWYRQDPGQGLRLIYYSQIVNDFQKGDIAEGYSVSREKKESFPLTVTSAQKNPTAFYLCASSQYMANEKLFFGSGTQLSVL.

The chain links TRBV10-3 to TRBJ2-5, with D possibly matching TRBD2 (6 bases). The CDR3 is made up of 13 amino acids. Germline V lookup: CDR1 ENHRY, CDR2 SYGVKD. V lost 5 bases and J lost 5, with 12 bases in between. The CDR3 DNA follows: TGTGCCATCAGTCCGCGGGAAGGGGAGACCCAGTACTTC. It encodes CAISPREGETQYF.

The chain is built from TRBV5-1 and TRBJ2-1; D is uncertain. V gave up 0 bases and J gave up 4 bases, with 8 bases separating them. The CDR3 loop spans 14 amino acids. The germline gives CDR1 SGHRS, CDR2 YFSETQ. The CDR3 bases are TGCGCCAGCAGCTTGGACTGGATGTACAATGAGCAGTTCTTC. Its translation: CASSLDWMYNEQFF.

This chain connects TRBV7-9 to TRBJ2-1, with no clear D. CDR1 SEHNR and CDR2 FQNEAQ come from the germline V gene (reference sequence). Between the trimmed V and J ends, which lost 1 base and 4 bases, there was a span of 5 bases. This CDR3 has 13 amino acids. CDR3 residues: CASSLDDYNEQFF. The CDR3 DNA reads TGTGCCAGCAGCTTAGACGATTACAATGAGCAGTTCTTC.

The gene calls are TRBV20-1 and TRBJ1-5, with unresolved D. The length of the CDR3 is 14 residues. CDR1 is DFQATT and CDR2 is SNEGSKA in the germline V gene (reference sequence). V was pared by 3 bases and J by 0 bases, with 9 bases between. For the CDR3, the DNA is TGCAGTGCTAGTTCAGGTCTTAGCAATCAGCCCCAGCATTTT. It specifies CSASSGLSNQPQHF.

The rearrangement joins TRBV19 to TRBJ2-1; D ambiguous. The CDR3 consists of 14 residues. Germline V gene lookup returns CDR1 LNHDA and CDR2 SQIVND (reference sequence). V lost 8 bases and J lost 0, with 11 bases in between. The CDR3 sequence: CASRAWSSYNEQFF. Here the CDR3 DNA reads TGTGCCAGTCGGGCCTGGAGCTCCTACAATGAGCAGTTCTTC.

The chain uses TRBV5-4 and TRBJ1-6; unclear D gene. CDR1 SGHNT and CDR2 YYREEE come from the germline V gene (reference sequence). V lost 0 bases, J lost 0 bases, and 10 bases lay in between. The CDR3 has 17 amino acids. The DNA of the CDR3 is TGTGCCAGCAGCTTGGGACGGACGAGCTCCTATAATTCACCCCTCCACTTT. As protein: CASSLGRTSSYNSPLHF.

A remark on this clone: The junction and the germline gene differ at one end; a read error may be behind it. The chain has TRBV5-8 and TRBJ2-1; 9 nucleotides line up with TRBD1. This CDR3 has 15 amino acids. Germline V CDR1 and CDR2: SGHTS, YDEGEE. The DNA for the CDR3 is TGTGCCAGCAGCCAAACCGGGACAGGGTACAGTGAGCAGTTCTTC. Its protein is CASSQTGTGYSEQFF.

The CDR3 here is CASSLDGGLNEQYF. The CDR3 region has the DNA TGTGCCAGCAGCTTAGACGGGGGTTTGAACGAGCAGTACTTC. The chain links TRBV7-6 to TRBJ2-7; D possibly corresponds to TRBD2 (6 bases). CDR3 length: 14 amino acids. Trimming removed 1 base at V and 5 bases at J, with 12 bases between. Germline-derived CDR1 and CDR2 are SGHVS and FNYEAQ.

The CDR3 is CASSRTLAVRGEQYF. CDR3 nucleotide sequence: TGCGCCAGCAGCCGAACACTAGCGGTACGAGGGGAGCAGTACTTC. The chain combines TRBV4-1 with TRBJ2-7; TRBD2 aligns across 8 bases. Germline loops: CDR1 MGHRA, CDR2 YSYEKL. Trimming took 4 bases from V and 7 from J; bases not matched to a gene: 12. This CDR3 is built from 15 residues.

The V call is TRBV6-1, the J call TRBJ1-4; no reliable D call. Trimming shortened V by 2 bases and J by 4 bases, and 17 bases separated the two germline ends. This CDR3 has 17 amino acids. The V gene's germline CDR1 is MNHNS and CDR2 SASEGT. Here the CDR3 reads CASSEIVEATRNEKLFF. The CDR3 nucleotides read TGTGCCAGCAGTGAAATAGTGGAGGCGACTCGTAATGAAAAACTGTTTTTT.

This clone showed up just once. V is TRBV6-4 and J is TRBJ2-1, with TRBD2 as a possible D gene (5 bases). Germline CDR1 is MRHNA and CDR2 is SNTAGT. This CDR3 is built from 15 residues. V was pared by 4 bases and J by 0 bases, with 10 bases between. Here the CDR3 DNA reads TGTGCCAGCAGTGTCTTGGCGGGCTCCTACAATGAGCAGTTCTTC. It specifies CASSVLAGSYNEQFF.

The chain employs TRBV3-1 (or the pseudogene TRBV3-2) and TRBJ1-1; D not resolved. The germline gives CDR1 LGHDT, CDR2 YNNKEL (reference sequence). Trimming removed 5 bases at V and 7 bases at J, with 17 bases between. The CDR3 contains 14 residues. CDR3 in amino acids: CASSSYVGVGEAFF. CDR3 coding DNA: TGTGCCAGCAGCAGTTATGTAGGTGTCGGTGAAGCTTTCTTT.

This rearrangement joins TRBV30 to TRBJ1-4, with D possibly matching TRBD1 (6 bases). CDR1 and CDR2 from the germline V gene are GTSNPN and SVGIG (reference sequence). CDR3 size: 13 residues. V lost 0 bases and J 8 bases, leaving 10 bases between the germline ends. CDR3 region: CAWSVQGGEKLFF. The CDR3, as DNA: TGTGCCTGGAGTGTACAGGGTGGAGAAAAACTGTTTTTT.

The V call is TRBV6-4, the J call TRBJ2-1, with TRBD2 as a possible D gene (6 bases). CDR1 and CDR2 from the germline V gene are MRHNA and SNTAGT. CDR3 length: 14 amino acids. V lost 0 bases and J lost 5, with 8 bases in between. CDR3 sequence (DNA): TGTGCCAGCAGTGACTCTGGCGGGGACAATGAGCAGTTCTTC. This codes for CASSDSGGDNEQFF.

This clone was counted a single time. CDR3 nucleotide sequence: TGTGCCAGCAGTTCCCGACAGAGACGCTACGAGCAGTACTTC. Protein sequence: CASSSRQRRYEQYF. This chain joins TRBV6-2 or TRBV6-3 and TRBJ2-7; TRBD1 is a possible D gene (5 bases). The CDR3 has 14 residues. V lost 4 bases to trimming and J lost 3 bases, with 13 bases between them. CDR1 and CDR2 from the germline V gene are MNHEY and SVGEGT.

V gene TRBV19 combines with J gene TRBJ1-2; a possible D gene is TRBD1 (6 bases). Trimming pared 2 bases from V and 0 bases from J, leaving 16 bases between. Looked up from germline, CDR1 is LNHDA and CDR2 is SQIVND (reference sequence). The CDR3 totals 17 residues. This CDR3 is CASSIQGRGPSNYGYTF. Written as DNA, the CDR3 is TGTGCCAGTAGTATACAGGGCAGGGGCCCTTCTAACTATGGCTACACCTTC. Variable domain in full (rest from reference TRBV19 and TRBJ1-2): DGGITQSPKYLFRKEGQNVTLSCEQNLNHDAMYWYRQDPGQGLRLIYYSQIVNDFQKGDIAEGYSVSREKKESFPLTVTSAQKNPTAFYLCASSIQGRGPSNYGYTFGSGTRLTVV.

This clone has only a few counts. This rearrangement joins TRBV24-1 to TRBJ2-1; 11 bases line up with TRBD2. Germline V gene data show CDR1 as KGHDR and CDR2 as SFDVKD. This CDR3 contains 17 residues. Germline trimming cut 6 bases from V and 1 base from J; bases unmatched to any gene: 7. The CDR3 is CATSSLAGVSSYNEQFF. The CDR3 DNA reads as TGTGCCACCAGTTCACTAGCGGGAGTATCTTCCTACAATGAGCAGTTCTTC.

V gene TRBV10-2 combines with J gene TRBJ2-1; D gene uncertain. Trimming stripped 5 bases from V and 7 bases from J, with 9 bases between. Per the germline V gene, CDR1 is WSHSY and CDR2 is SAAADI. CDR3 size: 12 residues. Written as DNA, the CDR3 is TGCGCCAGCAGTCAGACACGGAATGAGCAGTTCTTC. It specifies CASSQTRNEQFF.

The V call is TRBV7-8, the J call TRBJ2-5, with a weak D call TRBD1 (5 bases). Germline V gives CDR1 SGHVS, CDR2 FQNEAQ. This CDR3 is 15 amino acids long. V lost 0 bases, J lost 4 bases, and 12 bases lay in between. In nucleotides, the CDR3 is TGTGCCAGCAGCTTAGCCGGGTCAGGGCGAGAGACCCAGTACTTC. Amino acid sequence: CASSLAGSGRETQYF.

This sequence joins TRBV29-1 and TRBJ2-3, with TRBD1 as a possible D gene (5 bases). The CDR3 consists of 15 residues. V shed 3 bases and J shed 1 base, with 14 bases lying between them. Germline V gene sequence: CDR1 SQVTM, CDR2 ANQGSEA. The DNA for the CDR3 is TGCAGCGTTGAGTCAGGGAATGAGCGCACAGATACGCAGTATTTT. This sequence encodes CSVESGNERTDTQYF.

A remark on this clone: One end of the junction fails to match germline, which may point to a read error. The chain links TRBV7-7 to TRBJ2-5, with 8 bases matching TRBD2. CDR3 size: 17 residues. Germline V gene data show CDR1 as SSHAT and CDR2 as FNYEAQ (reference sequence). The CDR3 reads CASSTRSGSGAQETQYF. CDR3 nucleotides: TGTGCTAGCAGCACCCGAAGCGGTAGCGGGGCCCAAGAGACCCAGTACTTC.

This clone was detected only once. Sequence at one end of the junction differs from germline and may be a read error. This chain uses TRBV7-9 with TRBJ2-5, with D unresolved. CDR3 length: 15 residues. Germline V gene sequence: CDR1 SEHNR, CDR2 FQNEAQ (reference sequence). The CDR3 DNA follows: TGTGCCAGCAGCTTACACTACGGCGCCCAAGAGATCCAGTACTTC. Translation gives CASSLHYGAQEIQYF.

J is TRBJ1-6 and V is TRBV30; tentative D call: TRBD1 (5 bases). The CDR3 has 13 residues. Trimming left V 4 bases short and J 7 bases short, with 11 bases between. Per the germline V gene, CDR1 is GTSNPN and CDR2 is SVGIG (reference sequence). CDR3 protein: CAWKGRENSPLHF. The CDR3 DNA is TGTGCCTGGAAAGGCAGGGAAAATTCACCCCTCCACTTT.

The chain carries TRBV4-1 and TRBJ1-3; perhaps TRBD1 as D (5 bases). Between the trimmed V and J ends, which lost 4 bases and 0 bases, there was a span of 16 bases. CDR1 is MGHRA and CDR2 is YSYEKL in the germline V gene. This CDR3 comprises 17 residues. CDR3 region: CASSPRLRDLSGNTIYF. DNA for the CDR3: TGCGCCAGCAGCCCGCGACTGCGGGACCTCTCTGGAAACACCATATATTTT.

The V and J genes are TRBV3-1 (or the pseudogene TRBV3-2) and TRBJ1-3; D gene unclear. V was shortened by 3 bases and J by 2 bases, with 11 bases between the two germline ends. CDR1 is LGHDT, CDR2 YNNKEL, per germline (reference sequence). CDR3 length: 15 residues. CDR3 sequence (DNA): TGTGCCAGCAGCCACACCGGAGGCACTGGAAACACCATATATTTT. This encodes CASSHTGGTGNTIYF.

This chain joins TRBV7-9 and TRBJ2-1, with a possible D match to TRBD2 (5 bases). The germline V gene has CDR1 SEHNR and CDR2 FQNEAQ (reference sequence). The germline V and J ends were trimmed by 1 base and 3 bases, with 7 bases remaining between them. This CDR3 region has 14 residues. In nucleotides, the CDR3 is TGTGCCAGCAGCTTAGGAGGGCACTACAATGAGCAGTTCTTC. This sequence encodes CASSLGGHYNEQFF.